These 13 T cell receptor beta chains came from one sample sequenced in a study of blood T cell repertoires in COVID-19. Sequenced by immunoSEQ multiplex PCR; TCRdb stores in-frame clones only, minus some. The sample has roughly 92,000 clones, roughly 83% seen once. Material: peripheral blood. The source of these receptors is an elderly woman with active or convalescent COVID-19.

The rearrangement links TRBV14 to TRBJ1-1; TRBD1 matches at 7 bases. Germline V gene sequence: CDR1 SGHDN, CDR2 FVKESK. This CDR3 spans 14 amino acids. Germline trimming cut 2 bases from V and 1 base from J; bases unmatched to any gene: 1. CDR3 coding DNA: TGTGCCAGCAGCCAAAGGGACAGGAACACTGAAGCTTTCTTT. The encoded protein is CASSQRDRNTEAFF.

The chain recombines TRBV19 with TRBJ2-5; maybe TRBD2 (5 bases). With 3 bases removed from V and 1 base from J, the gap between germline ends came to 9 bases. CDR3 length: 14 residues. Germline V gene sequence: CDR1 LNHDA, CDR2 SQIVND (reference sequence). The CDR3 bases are TGTGCCAGTAGTATCGCAGGACTCCAAGAGACCCAGTACTTC. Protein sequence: CASSIAGLQETQYF.

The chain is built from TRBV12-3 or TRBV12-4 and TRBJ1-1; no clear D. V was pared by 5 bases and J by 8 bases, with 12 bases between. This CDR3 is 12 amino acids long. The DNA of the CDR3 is TGTGCCAGCAGTAAATCATTGCGGGAAGCTTTCTTT. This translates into CASSKSLREAFF.

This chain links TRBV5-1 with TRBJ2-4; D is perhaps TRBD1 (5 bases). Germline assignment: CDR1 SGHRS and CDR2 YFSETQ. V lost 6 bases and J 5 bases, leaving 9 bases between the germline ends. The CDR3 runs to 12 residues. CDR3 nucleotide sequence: TGCGCCAGCACGGACATCGAAAACATTCAGTACTTC. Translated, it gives CASTDIENIQYF.

The CDR3 loop is CASSDRNYEQYF. The DNA of the CDR3 is TGTGCCAGCTCAGACAGAAACTACGAGCAGTACTTC. The chain is built from TRBV18 and TRBJ2-7; D might be TRBD1 (5 bases). Germline V gene sequence: CDR1 KGHSH, CDR2 LQKENI. The germline V and J ends were trimmed by 5 bases and 3 bases, with 8 bases remaining between them. CDR3 length equals 12 residues.

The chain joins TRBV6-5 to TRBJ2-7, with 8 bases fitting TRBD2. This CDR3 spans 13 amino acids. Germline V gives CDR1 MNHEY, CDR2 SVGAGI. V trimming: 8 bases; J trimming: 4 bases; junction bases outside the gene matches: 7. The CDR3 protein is CASALAGLYEQYF. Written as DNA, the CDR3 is TGTGCCAGCGCCCTAGCGGGTCTATACGAGCAGTACTTC.

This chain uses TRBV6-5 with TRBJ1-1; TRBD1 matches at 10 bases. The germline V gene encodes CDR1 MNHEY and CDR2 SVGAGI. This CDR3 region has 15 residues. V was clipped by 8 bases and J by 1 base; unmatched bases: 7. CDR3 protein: CASARQGAGNTEAFF. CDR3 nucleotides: TGTGCCAGCGCCCGACAGGGGGCTGGGAACACTGAAGCTTTCTTT.

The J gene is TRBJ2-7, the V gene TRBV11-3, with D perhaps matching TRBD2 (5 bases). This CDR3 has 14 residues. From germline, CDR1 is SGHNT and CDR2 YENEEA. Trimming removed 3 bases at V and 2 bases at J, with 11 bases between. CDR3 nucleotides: TGTGCCAGCAGCTTCGAGGGCGGCGCCTACGAGCAGTACTTC. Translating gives CASSFEGGAYEQYF. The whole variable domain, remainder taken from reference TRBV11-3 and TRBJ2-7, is EAGVVQSPRYKIIEKKQPVAFWCNPISGHNTLYWYLQNLGQGPELLIRYENEEAVDDSQLPKDRFSAERLKGVDSTLKIQPAELGDSAVYLCASSFEGGAYEQYFGPGTRLTVT.

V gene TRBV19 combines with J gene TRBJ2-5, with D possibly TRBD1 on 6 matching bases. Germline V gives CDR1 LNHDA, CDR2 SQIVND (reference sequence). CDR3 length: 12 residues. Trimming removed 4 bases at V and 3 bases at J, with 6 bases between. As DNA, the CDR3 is TGTGCCAGTAGTACAGGGGAAGAGACCCAGTACTTC. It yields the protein CASSTGEETQYF.

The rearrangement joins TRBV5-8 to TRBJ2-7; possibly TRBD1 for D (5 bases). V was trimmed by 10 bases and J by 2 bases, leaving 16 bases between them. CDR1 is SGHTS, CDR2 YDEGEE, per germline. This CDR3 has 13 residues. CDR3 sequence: CAVSNRPAYEQYF. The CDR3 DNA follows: TGTGCCGTATCAAACAGGCCAGCCTACGAGCAGTACTTC.

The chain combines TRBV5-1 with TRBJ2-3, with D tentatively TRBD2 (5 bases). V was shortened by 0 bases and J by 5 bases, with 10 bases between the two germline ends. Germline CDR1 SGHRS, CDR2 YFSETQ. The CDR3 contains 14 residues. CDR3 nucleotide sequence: TGCGCCAGCAGCTTGGGGGAGAAGATAGATACGCAGTATTTT. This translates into CASSLGEKIDTQYF.

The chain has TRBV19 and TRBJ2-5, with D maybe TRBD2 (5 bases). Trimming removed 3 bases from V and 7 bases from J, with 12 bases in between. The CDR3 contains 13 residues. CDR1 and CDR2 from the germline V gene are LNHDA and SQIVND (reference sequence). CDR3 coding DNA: TGTGCCAGTAGTATTTCGGGGATGGGGACCCAGTACTTC. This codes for CASSISGMGTQYF. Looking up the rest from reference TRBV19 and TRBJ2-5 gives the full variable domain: DGGITQSPKYLFRKEGQNVTLSCEQNLNHDAMYWYRQDPGQGLRLIYYSQIVNDFQKGDIAEGYSVSREKKESFPLTVTSAQKNPTAFYLCASSISGMGTQYFGPGTRLLVL.

The CDR3 loop is CASSLLREQFF. In DNA form, the CDR3 reads TGTGCCAGCAGCTTGCTCCGTGAGCAGTTCTTC. The rearrangement uses TRBV5-5 and TRBJ2-1; the D is unclear. CDR1 SGHKS and CDR2 YYEKEE come from the germline V gene (reference sequence). This CDR3 has 11 amino acids. Trimming cost V 1 base and J 9 bases, with 5 bases left between them.